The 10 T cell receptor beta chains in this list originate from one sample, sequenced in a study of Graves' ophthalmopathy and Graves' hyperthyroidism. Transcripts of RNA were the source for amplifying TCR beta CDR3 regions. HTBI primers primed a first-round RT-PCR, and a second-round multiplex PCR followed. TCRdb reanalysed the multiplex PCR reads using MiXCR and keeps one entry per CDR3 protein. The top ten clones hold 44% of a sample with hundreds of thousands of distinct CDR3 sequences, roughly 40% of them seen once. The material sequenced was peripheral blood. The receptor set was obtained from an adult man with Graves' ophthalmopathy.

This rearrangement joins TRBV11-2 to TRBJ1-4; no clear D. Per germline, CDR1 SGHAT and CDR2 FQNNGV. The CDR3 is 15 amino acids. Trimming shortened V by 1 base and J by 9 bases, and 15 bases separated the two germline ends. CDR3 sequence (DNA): TGTGCCAGCAGCTTAGGGGTGCTGGACGATAAAAAACTGTTTTTT. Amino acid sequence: CASSLGVLDDKKLFF.

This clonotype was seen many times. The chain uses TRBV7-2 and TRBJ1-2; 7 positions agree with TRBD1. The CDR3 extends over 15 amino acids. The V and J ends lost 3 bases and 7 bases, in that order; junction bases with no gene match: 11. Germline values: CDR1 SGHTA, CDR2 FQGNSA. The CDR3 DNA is TGTGCCAGCAGCTTCAGGAGCCAGGGGGATGGTGGCTACACCTTC. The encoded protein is CASSFRSQGDGGYTF.

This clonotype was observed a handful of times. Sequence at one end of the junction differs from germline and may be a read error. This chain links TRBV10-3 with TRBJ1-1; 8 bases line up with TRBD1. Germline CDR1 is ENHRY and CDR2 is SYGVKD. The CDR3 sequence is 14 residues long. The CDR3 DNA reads TGTGCCAGCAGTGACGGACAGGGCAACACTGAAGCTTTCTTT. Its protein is CASSDGQGNTEAFF.

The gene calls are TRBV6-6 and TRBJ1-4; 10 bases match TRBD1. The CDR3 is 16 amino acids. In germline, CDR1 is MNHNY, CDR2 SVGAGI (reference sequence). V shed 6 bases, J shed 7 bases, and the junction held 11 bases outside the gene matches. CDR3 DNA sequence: TGTGCCAGCAGCCGGGACAGGGGATATCGAAGTGAAAAACTGTTTTTT. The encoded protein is CASSRDRGYRSEKLFF.

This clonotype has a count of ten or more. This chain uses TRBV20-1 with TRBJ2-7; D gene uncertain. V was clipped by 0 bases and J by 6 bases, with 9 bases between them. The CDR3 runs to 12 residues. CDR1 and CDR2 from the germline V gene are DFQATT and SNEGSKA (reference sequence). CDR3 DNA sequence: TGCAGTGCTAGAGATGTTAGGGCCGAGCAGTACTTC. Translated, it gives CSARDVRAEQYF.

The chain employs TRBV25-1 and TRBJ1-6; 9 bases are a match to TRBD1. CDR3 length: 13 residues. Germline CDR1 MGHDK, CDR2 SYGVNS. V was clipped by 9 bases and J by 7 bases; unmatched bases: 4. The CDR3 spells CASPGTGNSPLHF. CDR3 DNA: TGTGCCAGTCCCGGGACAGGGAATTCACCCCTCCACTTT.

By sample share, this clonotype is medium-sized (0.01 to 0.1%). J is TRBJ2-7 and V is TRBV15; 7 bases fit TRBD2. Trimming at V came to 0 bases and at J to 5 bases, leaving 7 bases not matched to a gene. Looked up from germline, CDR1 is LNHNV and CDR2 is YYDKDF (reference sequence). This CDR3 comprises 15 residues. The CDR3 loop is CATSRDRGVGNEQYF. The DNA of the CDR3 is TGTGCCACCAGCAGAGATCGGGGGGTGGGAAACGAGCAGTACTTC.

The CDR3 is CASSSSNRQYF. The CDR3 DNA reads TGTGCCAGCTCGTCCTCAAACCGGCAGTACTTC. The V and J genes are TRBV2 and TRBJ2-7, with D uncertain. Trimming pared 8 bases from V and 9 bases from J, leaving 14 bases between. Germline-derived CDR1 and CDR2 are SNHLY and FYNNEI. This CDR3 comprises 11 residues.

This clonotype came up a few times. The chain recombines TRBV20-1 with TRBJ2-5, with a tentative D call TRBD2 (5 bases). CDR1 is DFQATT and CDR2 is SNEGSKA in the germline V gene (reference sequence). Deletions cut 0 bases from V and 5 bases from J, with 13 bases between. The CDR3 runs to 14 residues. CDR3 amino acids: CSARDGSARETQYF. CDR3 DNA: TGCAGTGCTAGAGATGGGAGCGCCCGGGAGACCCAGTACTTC.

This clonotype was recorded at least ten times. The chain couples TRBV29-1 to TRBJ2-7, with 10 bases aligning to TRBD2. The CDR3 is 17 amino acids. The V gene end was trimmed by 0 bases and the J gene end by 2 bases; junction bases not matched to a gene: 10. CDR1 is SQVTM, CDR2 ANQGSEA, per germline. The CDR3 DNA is TGCAGCGTTGAAGACGTAGATCGGACTAGCGGAGCCTACGAGCAGTACTTC. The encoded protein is CSVEDVDRTSGAYEQYF.